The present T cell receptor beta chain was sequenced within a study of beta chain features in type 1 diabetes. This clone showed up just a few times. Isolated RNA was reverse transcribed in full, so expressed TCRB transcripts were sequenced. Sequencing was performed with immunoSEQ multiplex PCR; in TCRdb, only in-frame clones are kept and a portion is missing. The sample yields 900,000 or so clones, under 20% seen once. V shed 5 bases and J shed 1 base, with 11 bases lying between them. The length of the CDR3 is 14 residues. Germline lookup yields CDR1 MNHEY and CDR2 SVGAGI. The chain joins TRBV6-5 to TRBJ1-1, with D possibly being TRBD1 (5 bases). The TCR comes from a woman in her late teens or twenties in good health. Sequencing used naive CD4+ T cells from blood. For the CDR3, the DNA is TGTGCCAGCAGTATAGGGGCGTCGAACACTGAAGCTTTCTTT. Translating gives CASSIGASNTEAFF.